These 19 T cell receptor beta chains were all obtained from the same sample, sequenced in a study of identical twins listed by TCRdb under 2016. Library construction relied on 5' RACE. These reads were obtained on an Illumina HiSeq 2000. Through fastp at Q25 and MiXCR, TCRdb rebuilt clones from the public reads, retaining in-frame beta chains. Each CDR3 protein gets just one entry, which takes the most common genes and DNA from the rows behind it. For this sample there are a few hundred thousand distinct CDR3 sequences; roughly 24% appear just once. The top ten hold around 3% of the sample. This sample was also put to use in a study of T cells expressing NK-cell markers.

The sample taken for sequencing was CD4+ T cells sorted from blood. These receptors were collected from a woman younger than 30 in good health.

This chain uses TRBV20-1 with TRBJ1-3; the D gene is possibly TRBD1 (5 bases). V gave up 6 bases and J gave up 0 bases, with 9 bases separating them. Germline CDR1 is DFQATT and CDR2 is SNEGSKA (reference sequence). This CDR3 has 13 residues. CDR3 sequence reads: CSARQSSGNTIYF. The DNA for the CDR3 is TGCAGTGCGAGACAGAGCTCTGGAAACACCATATATTTT.

The V and J genes are TRBV5-1 and TRBJ1-4, with D unresolved. V lost 0 bases, J lost 0 bases, and 15 bases lay in between. This CDR3 region has 18 residues. Germline-derived CDR1 and CDR2 are SGHRS and YFSETQ. CDR3 in DNA: TGCGCCAGCAGCTTGGAGATCCCCAAGAGTGCAACTAATGAAAAACTGTTTTTT. Protein sequence: CASSLEIPKSATNEKLFF.

This sequence joins TRBV11-2 and TRBJ2-5, with TRBD2 as a possible D gene (5 bases). V was cut by 0 bases and J by 5 bases, with 10 bases left in between. The V gene's germline CDR1 is SGHAT and CDR2 FQNNGV. This CDR3 spans 14 amino acids. The CDR3 is CASSLDLLAETQYF. The CDR3, as DNA: TGTGCCAGCAGCTTAGATCTGCTAGCTGAGACCCAGTACTTC. The complete variable domain, with remaining parts taken from reference TRBV11-2 and TRBJ2-5, reads EAGVAQSPRYKIIEKRQSVAFWCNPISGHATLYWYQQILGQGPKLLIQFQNNGVVDDSQLPKDRFSAERLKGVDSTLKIQPAKLEDSAVYLCASSLDLLAETQYFGPGTRLLVL.

This clonotype was seen more than once but under ten times. The V and J genes are TRBV7-2 and TRBJ2-3; unclear D gene. The CDR3 contains 13 residues. The germline gives CDR1 SGHTA, CDR2 FQGNSA. V lost 3 bases and J lost 2, with 6 bases in between. DNA of the CDR3: TGTGCCAGCAGCTTGTCACCCACAGATACGCAGTATTTT. The encoded protein is CASSLSPTDTQYF.

There are many counts of this clonotype. This rearrangement joins TRBV29-1 to TRBJ1-1; tentatively, D is TRBD1 (6 bases). V dropped 6 bases and J dropped 4 bases, with 15 bases sitting between them. From germline, CDR1 is SQVTM and CDR2 ANQGSEA. This CDR3 is 13 amino acids long. The CDR3 coding sequence is TGCAGCGTAATCCGACAGGCCTCCACTGAAGCTTTCTTT. Protein sequence: CSVIRQASTEAFF. Filled out from reference TRBV29-1 and TRBJ1-1, the complete variable domain reads SAVISQKPSRDICQRGTSLTIQCQVDSQVTMMFWYRQQPGQSLTLIATANQGSEATYESGFVIDKFPISRPNLTFSTLTVSNMSPEDSSIYLCSVIRQASTEAFFGQGTRLTVV.

The table lists this clonotype with a count of one. The chain joins TRBV30 to TRBJ2-3; possibly TRBD2 for D (6 bases). There are 13 residues in the CDR3. The germline V gene encodes CDR1 GTSNPN and CDR2 SVGIG (reference sequence). The ends were cut back, 4 bases at V and 1 base at J, with 9 bases in the middle. This CDR3 reads CAWTKRGTDTQYF. In DNA form, the CDR3 reads TGTGCCTGGACGAAGCGGGGCACAGATACGCAGTATTTT.

This clonotype was seen just once. The rearrangement uses TRBV9 and TRBJ2-7; 9 nucleotides agree with TRBD1. The V and J ends lost 3 bases and 6 bases, in that order; junction bases with no gene match: 10. This CDR3 spans 15 amino acids. Germline-derived CDR1 and CDR2 are SGDLS and YYNGEE. CDR3 region: CASSADRDRVREQYF. CDR3 bases: TGTGCCAGCAGCGCGGACCGGGACAGGGTTCGCGAGCAGTACTTC.

The table lists this clonotype with a few counts. The genes are TRBV5-1 and TRBJ2-7; possibly TRBD1 or TRBD2 for D (5 bases each). The germline V gene has CDR1 SGHRS and CDR2 YFSETQ. The V and J ends lost 5 bases and 1 base respectively, with 10 bases between them. The CDR3 runs 13 residues. CDR3 protein: CASRWDGSYEQYF. CDR3 nucleotide sequence: TGCGCCAGCAGATGGGACGGATCCTACGAGCAGTACTTC.

This clonotype has more than one count but fewer than ten. The CDR3 region has the DNA TGCAGTGCTCTAGAGCCCCTCCCTTCGGACTACGAGCAGTACTTC. Translated, it gives CSALEPLPSDYEQYF. The chain is built from TRBV20-1 and TRBJ2-7; D is unresolved. The V gene lost 5 bases and the J gene lost 3 bases, with 20 bases spanning the gap. The CDR3 spans 15 residues. The V gene's germline CDR1 is DFQATT and CDR2 SNEGSKA (reference sequence).

Only a few counts were recorded for this clonotype. Here the CDR3 DNA reads TGTGCCAGCAGTGCGACCAGCGGGGGGGCCTTAGCAGATACGCAGTATTTT. Amino acids: CASSATSGGALADTQYF. The chain recombines TRBV12-3 or TRBV12-4 with TRBJ2-3, with 10 bases that match TRBD2. The CDR3 totals 17 residues. Trimming took 5 bases from V and 4 from J; bases not matched to a gene: 12.

This clonotype turned up a few times. The CDR3: CASSLVTGEGEQFF. CDR3 in DNA: TGCGCCAGCAGCTTGGTGACGGGGGAGGGTGAGCAGTTCTTC. V is TRBV5-1 and J is TRBJ2-1; 7 bases fit TRBD2. V was pared by 0 bases and J by 9 bases, with 6 bases of the junction left unmatched. Germline CDR1 reads SGHRS; CDR2 reads YFSETQ. The CDR3 covers 14 residues.

Note on this clonotype: This clone may be a read error of a much larger clone one base away. V is TRBV3-1 and J is TRBJ2-5; no clear D gene. The CDR3 extends over 11 amino acids. The germline V gene has CDR1 LGHDT and CDR2 YNNKEL (reference sequence). V was shortened by 3 bases and J by 4 bases, with 3 bases between the two germline ends. CDR3 nucleotides: TGTGCCAGCAGCCATCCAGAGACCCAGTACTTC. It encodes CASSHPETQYF.

This clonotype was seen only a few times. The chain couples TRBV5-5 to TRBJ2-3; TRBD2 is a possible D gene (5 bases). Germline V lookup: CDR1 SGHKS, CDR2 YYEKEE (reference sequence). CDR3 length: 13 amino acids. V lost 4 bases to trimming and J lost 6 bases, with 12 bases between them. CDR3 loop: CASSQSSSDTQYF. CDR3 bases: TGTGCCAGCAGCCAATCTAGCTCTGATACGCAGTATTTT.

This chain connects TRBV12-3 or TRBV12-4 to TRBJ2-7, with 13 bases matching TRBD2. This CDR3 is built from 17 residues. The trim removed 6 bases at V and 2 bases at J, leaving 10 bases unmatched. Written as DNA, the CDR3 is TGTGCCAGCAGCCGATCGCCAGGGACTAGCGGGGCCTACGAGCAGTACTTC. It codes for CASSRSPGTSGAYEQYF.

This clonotype came up a few times. The J gene is TRBJ1-4, the V gene TRBV9, with D hard to call. V dropped 2 bases and J dropped 5 bases, with 10 bases sitting between them. The CDR3 runs 14 residues. The V gene's germline CDR1 is SGDLS and CDR2 YYNGEE. CDR3 protein: CASSVDGLNEKLFF. CDR3 bases: TGTGCCAGCAGCGTTGACGGACTCAATGAAAAACTGTTTTTT.

The V call is TRBV15, the J call TRBJ2-7, with 7 bases lining up with TRBD1. Germline assignment: CDR1 LNHNV and CDR2 YYDKDF (reference sequence). The CDR3 contains 15 residues. After removal of 0 bases from V and 3 bases from J, the junction contained 5 bases not matched to a gene. CDR3 nucleotide sequence: TGTGCCACCAGCAGAGATGGGGACAGAGTCTACGAGCAGTACTTC. Its translation: CATSRDGDRVYEQYF.

The chain joins TRBV10-3 to TRBJ2-3; the D is unclear. Trimming stripped 0 bases from V and 4 bases from J, with 2 bases between. From germline, CDR1 is ENHRY and CDR2 SYGVKD. The CDR3 length is 12 residues. The CDR3 here is CAISESADTQYF. In DNA form, the CDR3 reads TGTGCCATCAGTGAGTCTGCAGATACGCAGTATTTT.

The chain is built from TRBV3-1 and TRBJ1-5; D possibly corresponds to TRBD1 (6 bases). CDR1 is LGHDT and CDR2 is YNNKEL in the germline V gene (reference sequence). The V end lost 2 bases, the J end lost 7 bases, and 15 bases lay between the germline ends. This CDR3 is 15 amino acids long. In DNA form, the CDR3 reads TGTGCCAGCAGCCAATTCGGGGGGCCGGAACAGCCCCAGCATTTT. The encoded protein is CASSQFGGPEQPQHF.

The chain joins TRBV13 to TRBJ2-5; maybe TRBD2 (6 bases). The CDR3 is 14 amino acids. The germline V gene has CDR1 PRHDT and CDR2 FYEKMQ (reference sequence). V dropped 5 bases and J dropped 6 bases, with 16 bases sitting between them. CDR3 nucleotide sequence: TGTGCCAGCAGCCCCACGCGGGACTCTAAGACCCAGTACTTC. It encodes CASSPTRDSKTQYF. Variable domain in full (rest from reference TRBV13 and TRBJ2-5): AAGVIQSPRHLIKEKRETATLKCYPIPRHDTVYWYQQGPGQDPQFLISFYEKMQSDKGSIPDRFSAQQFSDYHSELNMSSLELGDSALYFCASSPTRDSKTQYFGPGTRLLVL.